The 31 T cell receptor beta chains below come from one sample, sequenced in a study of human T cells and chemical hapten exposure. TCRdb redid the calling of the RACE reads with MiXCR, one entry per CDR3 protein. This repertoire shows 250,000 or so distinct CDR3 sequences, approximately 8.4% found once; its top ten account for 2% to 3%. The sample's time point: pre-sensitization, week 0. The treatment is: therapeutic diphenylcyclopropenone sensitization with weekly scalp DPC. The material was whole blood, obtained in connection with sensitization to the hapten diphenylcyclopropenone (DPC). These receptors all stem from a woman in her thirties or forties with alopecia areata. Some clones in this sample may be carry-over from other donors' samples.

The chain employs TRBV10-3 and TRBJ2-1, with D tentatively TRBD1 (5 bases). V was pared by 0 bases and J by 6 bases, with 15 bases between. In germline, CDR1 is ENHRY, CDR2 SYGVKD. CDR3 length: 16 amino acids. Here the CDR3 reads CAISESRGGRFNEQFF. CDR3 in DNA: TGTGCCATCAGTGAGTCAAGGGGTGGCCGGTTCAATGAGCAGTTCTTC.

The table lists this clonotype with a few counts. The genes are TRBV20-1 and TRBJ1-5; perhaps TRBD1 as D (5 bases). The germline V gene encodes CDR1 DFQATT and CDR2 SNEGSKA (reference sequence). V lost 3 bases to trimming and J lost 0 bases, with 15 bases between them. This CDR3 has 16 amino acids. Here the CDR3 DNA reads TGCAGTGCTAGCTCCGGACATTACCATAGCAATCAGCCCCAGCATTTT. Translating it yields CSASSGHYHSNQPQHF.

This chain joins TRBV20-1 and TRBJ2-2; 9 bases match TRBD2. From germline, CDR1 is DFQATT and CDR2 SNEGSKA (reference sequence). Germline trimming cut 3 bases from V and 1 base from J; bases unmatched to any gene: 0. This CDR3 comprises 14 residues. The CDR3: CSARTSGNTGELFF. Here the CDR3 DNA reads TGCAGTGCTAGGACTAGCGGGAACACCGGGGAGCTGTTTTTT.

There are a few counts of this clonotype. This chain uses TRBV20-1 with TRBJ2-3; D remains unclear. The germline gives CDR1 DFQATT, CDR2 SNEGSKA (reference sequence). The CDR3 covers 13 residues. The germline V and J ends were trimmed by 2 bases and 2 bases, with 8 bases remaining between them. CDR3 DNA sequence: TGCAGTGCTAGAAGGCTTAACACAGATACGCAGTATTTT. Translated: CSARRLNTDTQYF.

This clonotype was counted a few times. The chain uses TRBV7-2 and TRBJ2-7, with 8 nucleotides matching TRBD2. After removal of 5 bases from V and 4 bases from J, the junction contained 4 bases not matched to a gene. CDR1 SGHTA and CDR2 FQGNSA come from the germline V gene. This CDR3 spans 13 amino acids. The chain's CDR3 is CASSPGLGYEQYF. CDR3 nucleotide sequence: TGTGCCAGCAGCCCGGGACTAGGGTACGAGCAGTACTTC.

This clonotype occurred a few times. The CDR3 spells CASSPRQGEDTQYF. The CDR3 nucleotides are TGCGCCAGCAGCCCAAGACAGGGAGAAGATACGCAGTATTTT. The V and J genes are TRBV5-1 and TRBJ2-3, with 7 bases lining up with TRBD1. Per the germline V gene, CDR1 is SGHRS and CDR2 is YFSETQ. The CDR3 extends over 14 amino acids. J was trimmed by 5 bases and V by 4 bases; bases with no gene match: 7.

The V gene is TRBV12-3 or TRBV12-4, the J gene TRBJ2-2; maybe TRBD1 (6 bases). V lost 9 bases to trimming and J lost 0 bases, with 17 bases between them. The CDR3 totals 16 residues. In DNA form, the CDR3 reads TGTGCCAGTAGCCACTCAGGGGACCCGAACACCGGGGAGCTGTTTTTT. Its translation: CASSHSGDPNTGELFF.

This chain uses TRBV18 with TRBJ1-6; 7 bases line up with TRBD1. The CDR3 runs 15 residues. CDR1 is KGHSH and CDR2 is LQKENI in the germline V gene. The trim removed 3 bases at V and 7 bases at J, leaving 6 bases unmatched. The CDR3 reads CASSPQGQRNSPLHF. The CDR3 DNA follows: TGTGCCAGCTCACCCCAGGGACAGAGGAATTCACCCCTCCACTTT.

Of note for this clonotype: A much larger clone differs by one base, so this may be a read error. The chain uses TRBV5-1 and TRBJ2-1; 8 nucleotides align to TRBD2. V shed 1 base, J shed 5 bases, and the junction held 5 bases outside the gene matches. CDR1 is SGHRS and CDR2 is YFSETQ in the germline V gene. This CDR3 comprises 15 residues. As DNA, the CDR3 is TGCGCCAGCAGCTTGAGGGTAGCGGGACACAATGAGCAGTTCTTC. It yields the protein CASSLRVAGHNEQFF. The variable domain in full, completed from reference TRBV5-1 and TRBJ2-1, reads KAGVTQTPRYLIKTRGQQVTLSCSPISGHRSVSWYQQTPGQGLQFLFEYFSETQRNKGNFPGRFSGRQFSNSRSEMNVSTLELGDSALYLCASSLRVAGHNEQFFGPGTRLTVL.

The chain is built from TRBV6-5 and TRBJ2-3; 9 nucleotides align to TRBD2. CDR3 length: 13 amino acids. The V gene end was trimmed by 7 bases and the J gene end by 3 bases; junction bases not matched to a gene: 2. Germline V CDR1 and CDR2: MNHEY, SVGAGI. CDR3 residues: CASTSGMTDTQYF. CDR3 DNA sequence: TGTGCCAGCACTAGCGGGATGACAGATACGCAGTATTTT.

This clonotype appeared many times. The V call is TRBV10-3, the J call TRBJ2-1; D is unresolved. Trimming left V 4 bases short and J 2 bases short, with 9 bases between. The CDR3 has 14 residues. Germline CDR1 reads ENHRY; CDR2 reads SYGVKD. The CDR3: CAISAETPYNEQFF. The CDR3, as DNA: TGTGCCATCAGTGCGGAGACACCCTACAATGAGCAGTTCTTC.

The chain employs TRBV6-5 and TRBJ1-6; D ambiguous. Germline assignment: CDR1 MNHEY and CDR2 SVGAGI. The CDR3 runs 15 residues. Trimming pared 5 bases from V and 0 bases from J, leaving 8 bases between. The chain's CDR3 is CASSPVPSYNSPLHF. In DNA form, the CDR3 reads TGTGCCAGCAGTCCGGTACCCTCCTATAATTCACCCCTCCACTTT.

This clonotype has only a few counts. This chain links TRBV30 with TRBJ1-1; no clear D gene. CDR3 size: 13 residues. Germline V gene sequence: CDR1 GTSNPN, CDR2 SVGIG (reference sequence). Trimming took 4 bases from V and 1 from J, leaving 10 bases between them. The CDR3 sequence is CAWNPAGNTEAFF. CDR3 nucleotide sequence: TGTGCCTGGAACCCGGCCGGGAACACTGAAGCTTTCTTT.

This clonotype was found a few times. The chain has TRBV12-3 or TRBV12-4 and TRBJ1-4; no definite D call. The V end lost 3 bases, the J end lost 7 bases, and 3 bases lay between the germline ends. The CDR3 runs 11 residues. CDR3: CASSFSEKLFF. As DNA, the CDR3 is TGTGCCAGCAGTTTTAGTGAAAAACTGTTTTTT.

The chain recombines TRBV20-1 with TRBJ2-1, with 8 bases fitting TRBD2. With 1 base clipped from V and 2 bases from J, the junction kept 4 bases outside the gene matches. This CDR3 has 15 residues. CDR1 DFQATT and CDR2 SNEGSKA come from the germline V gene (reference sequence). CDR3 sequence (DNA): TGCAGTGCTAGAGGTACACTAGCGGCCTACAATGAGCAGTTCTTC. Its translation: CSARGTLAAYNEQFF.

The rearrangement joins TRBV29-1 to TRBJ2-7; no definite D call. Deletions cut 4 bases from V and 7 bases from J, with 23 bases between. CDR1 is SQVTM, CDR2 ANQGSEA, per germline. This CDR3 has 15 residues. DNA for the CDR3: TGCAGCGTTGCCGGTGGTCGCGGCTCCCTGGGTGAGCAGTACTTC. Its translation is CSVAGGRGSLGEQYF.

The rearrangement uses TRBV7-2 and TRBJ2-2; tentatively, D is TRBD1 (5 bases). Germline-derived CDR1 and CDR2 are SGHTA and FQGNSA. V shed 5 bases and J shed 2 bases, with 9 bases lying between them. The CDR3 extends over 14 amino acids. The CDR3 nucleotides read TGTGCCAGCAGCGGCGACAGAAACACCGGGGAGCTGTTTTTT. As protein: CASSGDRNTGELFF.

As regards this clonotype: Because it lacks the conserved phenylalanine or tryptophan at the end, this CDR3 is likely a read error. The chain links TRBV6-6 to TRBJ2-7; 9 bases agree with TRBD1. CDR1 and CDR2 (germline): MNHNY, SVGAGI (reference sequence). Unmatched junction bases numbered 8, after V lost 5 bases and J lost 6 bases. The CDR3 has 14 amino acids. CDR3 DNA: TGTGCCAGCAGTGCCTTGGGACAGGGCTTCGAGCAGTACCTC. Translated, it gives CASSALGQGFEQYL.

A note on this clonotype: The germline gene is not matched at one end of the junction; a read error may be the cause. V and J are TRBV7-7 and TRBJ2-5, with TRBD1 identical over 8 bases. The CDR3 covers 17 residues. Germline values: CDR1 SSHAT, CDR2 FNYEAQ (reference sequence). The CDR3 region is CASSLTFRGLRQETQYF. In nucleotides, the CDR3 is TGTGCTAGCAGCTTAACCTTCAGGGGGCTGCGGCAAGAGACCCAGTACTTC.

This clonotype was observed many times. This chain joins TRBV2 and TRBJ2-7; 9 nucleotides match TRBD1. This CDR3 is built from 15 residues. J was trimmed by 3 bases and V by 5 bases; bases with no gene match: 8. CDR1 SNHLY and CDR2 FYNNEI come from the germline V gene. The CDR3 nucleotides read TGTGCCAGCAGTACACGGACAGGGGTGGACTACGAGCAGTACTTC. Translated, it gives CASSTRTGVDYEQYF.

Many counts were recorded for this clonotype. J is TRBJ1-2 and V is TRBV7-9; D is unresolved. The germline V gene encodes CDR1 SEHNR and CDR2 FQNEAQ (reference sequence). V lost 1 base and J 4 bases, leaving 7 bases between the germline ends. The CDR3 consists of 13 residues. The CDR3 nucleotides are TGTGCCAGCAGCTTAGGGGGTAGCTATGGCTACACCTTC. Amino acids: CASSLGGSYGYTF.

This clonotype appeared a few times. The chain has TRBV19 and TRBJ1-2; D gene ambiguous. The CDR3 runs 15 residues. Trimming left V 3 bases short and J 4 bases short, with 15 bases between. Germline loops: CDR1 LNHDA, CDR2 SQIVND (reference sequence). CDR3: CASSISGLDLYGYTF. DNA of the CDR3: TGTGCCAGTAGTATCTCCGGGTTAGACCTCTATGGCTACACCTTC.

The table lists this clonotype with a few counts. The rearrangement links TRBV29-1 to TRBJ2-1, with TRBD2 identical over 8 bases. Germline-derived CDR1 and CDR2 are SQVTM and ANQGSEA. CDR3 length equals 14 residues. Unmatched junction bases numbered 9, after V lost 5 bases and J lost 6 bases. The CDR3: CSVLLAGATNEQFF. For the CDR3, the DNA is TGCAGCGTTCTTCTAGCGGGCGCCACCAATGAGCAGTTCTTC.

The chain employs TRBV12-3 or TRBV12-4 and TRBJ2-7, with TRBD1 matching over 9 bases. The ends lost 5 bases at V and 4 bases at J; junction bases unmatched: 6. The CDR3 is made up of 14 amino acids. CDR3 coding DNA: TGTGCCAGCAGTGCCGGGACAGGGCTTTACGAGCAGTACTTC. It yields the protein CASSAGTGLYEQYF.

This clonotype was picked up a small number of times. The junction departs from germline at one end; a sequencing error may be responsible. This chain uses TRBV5-1 with TRBJ2-1, with D perhaps given as TRBD1 or TRBD2 (5 bases each). This CDR3 spans 13 amino acids. Germline V gene sequence: CDR1 SGHRS, CDR2 YFSETQ. This chain's CDR3 is CVSSLGLGDEQFF. The CDR3 DNA sequence: TGCGTCAGCAGCTTGGGTTTAGGGGACGAGCAGTTCTTC.

A few counts support this clonotype. V gene TRBV7-9 combines with J gene TRBJ1-3; D call uncertain. Germline V gives CDR1 SEHNR, CDR2 FQNEAQ (reference sequence). With 5 bases removed from V and 0 bases from J, the gap between germline ends came to 8 bases. The CDR3 length is 14 residues. CDR3 sequence (DNA): TGTGCCAGCAGCAAAGAATACTCTGGAAACACCATATATTTT. Amino acids: CASSKEYSGNTIYF.

This clonotype was recorded a few times. V and J are TRBV10-3 and TRBJ2-7, with D possibly TRBD1 on 5 matching bases. This CDR3 contains 13 residues. The germline V gene has CDR1 ENHRY and CDR2 SYGVKD. The V end lost 6 bases, the J end lost 2 bases, and 11 bases lay between the germline ends. Here the CDR3 DNA reads TGTGCCATCAGCCGGCAGGGTCCCTACGAGCAGTACTTC. The encoded protein is CAISRQGPYEQYF.

The chain links TRBV6-5 to TRBJ2-1, with 9 nucleotides matching TRBD2. The CDR3 is 14 amino acids. CDR1 is MNHEY and CDR2 is SVGAGI in the germline V gene. The J segment lost 4 bases and the V segment lost 6 bases, leaving 4 bases of the junction unmatched. The CDR3 loop is CASRLGLAYNEQFF. CDR3 bases: TGTGCCAGCAGATTAGGACTAGCGTACAATGAGCAGTTCTTC.

This clonotype was counted only a few times. CDR3 nucleotides: TGTGCCAGCAGTTTATCTCAGGGGAAGTACTTC. This translates into CASSLSQGKYF. This rearrangement joins TRBV28 to TRBJ2-7; tentative D call: TRBD1 (6 bases). V lost 1 base to trimming and J lost 11 bases, with 9 bases between them. This CDR3 has 11 amino acids. Germline V lookup: CDR1 MDHEN, CDR2 SYDVKM.

This clonotype was counted only a few times. The chain couples TRBV9 to TRBJ2-1; D ambiguous. V was pared by 3 bases and J by 9 bases, with 25 bases between. The CDR3 consists of 17 residues. Germline CDR1 is SGDLS and CDR2 is YYNGEE. Here the CDR3 DNA reads TGTGCCAGCAGCGCCGCCCCTCCTGCAGCGCCTCTCGGTGAGCAGTTCTTC. This translates into CASSAAPPAAPLGEQFF.

This clonotype was seen ten or more times. This chain joins TRBV10-3 and TRBJ2-7, with TRBD1 identical over 8 bases. From germline, CDR1 is ENHRY and CDR2 SYGVKD. The trim removed 10 bases at V and 5 bases at J, leaving 10 bases unmatched. The CDR3 has 13 amino acids. CDR3 DNA: TGTGCCAGCGCCGGGACAGGAATAGACGAGCAGTACTTC. Protein sequence: CASAGTGIDEQYF.